A single T cell receptor (beta chain) is shown here with its context. Generated by immunoSEQ multiplex PCR, the TCRdb table keeps only in-frame clones and is missing some. The sample lists 210,000 or so clones, 84% occurring once. The sample belongs to a study of blood T cell repertoires in COVID-19. The CDR3 covers 15 residues. Trimming took 5 bases from V and 4 from J, leaving 17 bases between them. The germline V gene encodes CDR1 LNHNV and CDR2 YYDKDF (reference sequence). The receptor was derived from a woman in her 70s with active or convalescent COVID-19. The rearrangement joins TRBV15 to TRBJ1-1; D is uncertain. Input material: peripheral blood. DNA of the CDR3: TGTGCCACCAGCCAGATGGTTGGCGGTCCCACTGAAGCTTTCTTT. Amino acids: CATSQMVGGPTEAFF.